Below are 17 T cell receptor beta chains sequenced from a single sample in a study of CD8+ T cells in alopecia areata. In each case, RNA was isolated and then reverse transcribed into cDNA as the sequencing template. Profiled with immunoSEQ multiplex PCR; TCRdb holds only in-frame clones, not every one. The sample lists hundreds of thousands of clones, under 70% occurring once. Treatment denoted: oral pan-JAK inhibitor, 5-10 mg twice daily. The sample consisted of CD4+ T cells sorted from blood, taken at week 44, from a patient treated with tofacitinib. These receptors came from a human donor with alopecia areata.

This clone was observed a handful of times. CDR3 coding DNA: TGTGCCAGCAGACCGGGGACAGCCAGTGAGCAGTACTTC. This encodes CASRPGTASEQYF. The rearrangement uses TRBV6-1 and TRBJ2-7, with 7 bases aligning to TRBD1. With V trimmed by 6 bases and J by 7 bases, 9 bases remained unmatched. Germline V gives CDR1 MNHNS, CDR2 SASEGT. The CDR3 has 13 amino acids.

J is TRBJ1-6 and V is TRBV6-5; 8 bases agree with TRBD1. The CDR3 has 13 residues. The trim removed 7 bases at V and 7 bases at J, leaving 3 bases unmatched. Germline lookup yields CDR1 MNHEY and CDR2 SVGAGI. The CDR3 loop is CASTGQGNSPLHF. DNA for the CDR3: TGTGCCAGCACCGGACAGGGAAATTCACCCCTCCACTTT.

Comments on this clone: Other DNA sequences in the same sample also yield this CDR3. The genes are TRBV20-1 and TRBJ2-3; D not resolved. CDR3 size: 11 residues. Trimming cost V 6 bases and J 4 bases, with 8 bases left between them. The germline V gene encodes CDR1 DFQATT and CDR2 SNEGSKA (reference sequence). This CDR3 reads CSASPSDTQYF. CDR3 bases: TGCAGTGCCAGCCCATCAGATACGCAGTATTTT.

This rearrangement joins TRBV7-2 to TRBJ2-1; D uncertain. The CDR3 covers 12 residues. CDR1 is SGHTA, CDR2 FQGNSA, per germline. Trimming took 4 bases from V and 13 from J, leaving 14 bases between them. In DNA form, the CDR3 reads TGTGCCAGCAGCTCCTTGACCCCTGTTCAGTTCTTC. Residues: CASSSLTPVQFF.

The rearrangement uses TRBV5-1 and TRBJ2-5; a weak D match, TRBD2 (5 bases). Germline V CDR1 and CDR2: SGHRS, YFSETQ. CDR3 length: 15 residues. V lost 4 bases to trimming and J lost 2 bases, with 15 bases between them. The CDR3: CASSQTGLAQETQYF. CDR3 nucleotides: TGCGCCAGCAGCCAGACTGGACTTGCACAAGAGACCCAGTACTTC.

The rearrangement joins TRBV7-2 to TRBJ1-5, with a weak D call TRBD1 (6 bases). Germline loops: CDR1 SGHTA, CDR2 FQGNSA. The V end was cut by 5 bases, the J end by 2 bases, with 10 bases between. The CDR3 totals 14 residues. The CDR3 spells CASSHRVGNQPQHF. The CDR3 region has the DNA TGTGCCAGCAGCCACAGGGTTGGCAATCAGCCCCAGCATTTT.

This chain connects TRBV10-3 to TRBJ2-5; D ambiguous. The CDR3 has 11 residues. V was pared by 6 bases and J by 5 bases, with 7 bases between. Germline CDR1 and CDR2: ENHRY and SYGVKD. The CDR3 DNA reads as TGTGCCATCAGAGACGAGGAGACCCAGTACTTC. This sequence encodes CAIRDEETQYF.

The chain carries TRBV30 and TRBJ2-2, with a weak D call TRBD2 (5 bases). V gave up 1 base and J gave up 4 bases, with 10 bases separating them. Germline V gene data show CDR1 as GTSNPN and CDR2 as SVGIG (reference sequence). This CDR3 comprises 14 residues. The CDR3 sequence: CAWSEHGITGELFF. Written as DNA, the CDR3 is TGTGCCTGGAGTGAACACGGGATCACCGGGGAGCTGTTTTTT.

The DNA of the CDR3 is TGTGCCAGCAGCTTAAAATCGGGAAAGGAAGCTTTCTTT. Translated, it gives CASSLKSGKEAFF. The V call is TRBV7-3, the J call TRBJ1-1; D remains unclear. V lost 1 base to trimming and J lost 8 bases, with 11 bases between them. Germline V gives CDR1 SGHTA, CDR2 FQGTGA. The CDR3 has 13 amino acids.

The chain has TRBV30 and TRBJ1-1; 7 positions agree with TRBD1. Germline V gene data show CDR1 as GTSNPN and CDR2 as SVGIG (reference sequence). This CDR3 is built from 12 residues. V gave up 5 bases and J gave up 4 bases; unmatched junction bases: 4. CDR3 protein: CAWDRVVTEAFF. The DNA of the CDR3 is TGTGCCTGGGACAGGGTAGTCACTGAAGCTTTCTTT. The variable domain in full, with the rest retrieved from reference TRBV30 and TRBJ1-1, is SQTIHQWPATLVQPVGSPLSLECTVEGTSNPNLYWYRQAAGRGLQLLFYSVGIGQISSEVPQNLSASRPQDRQFILSSKKLLLSDSGFYLCAWDRVVTEAFFGQGTRLTVV.

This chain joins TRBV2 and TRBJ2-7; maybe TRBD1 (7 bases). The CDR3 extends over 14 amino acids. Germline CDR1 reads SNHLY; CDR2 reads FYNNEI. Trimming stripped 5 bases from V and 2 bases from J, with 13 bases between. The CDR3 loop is CASSQGGLPYEQYF. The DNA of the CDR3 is TGTGCCAGCAGTCAGGGGGGCCTCCCCTACGAGCAGTACTTC. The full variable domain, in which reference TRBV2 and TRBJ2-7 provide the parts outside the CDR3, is EPEVTQTPSHQVTQMGQEVILRCVPISNHLYFYWYRQILGQKVEFLVSFYNNEISEKSEIFDDQFSVERPDGSNFTLKIRSTKLEDSAMYFCASSQGGLPYEQYFGPGTRLTVT.

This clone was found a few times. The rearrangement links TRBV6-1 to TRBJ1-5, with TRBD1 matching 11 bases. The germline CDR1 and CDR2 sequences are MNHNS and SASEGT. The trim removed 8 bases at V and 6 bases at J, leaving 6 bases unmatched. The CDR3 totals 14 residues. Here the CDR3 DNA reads TGTGCCAGCGGACAGGGGGCCTCTCGTCAGCCCCAGCATTTT. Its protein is CASGQGASRQPQHF.

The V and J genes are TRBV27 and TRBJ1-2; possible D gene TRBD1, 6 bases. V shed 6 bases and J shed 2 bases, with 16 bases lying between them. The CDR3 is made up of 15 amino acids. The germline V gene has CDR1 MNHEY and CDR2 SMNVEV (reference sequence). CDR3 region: CASSSEIQGNYGYTF. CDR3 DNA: TGTGCCAGCAGCTCCGAAATTCAGGGGAACTATGGCTACACCTTC.

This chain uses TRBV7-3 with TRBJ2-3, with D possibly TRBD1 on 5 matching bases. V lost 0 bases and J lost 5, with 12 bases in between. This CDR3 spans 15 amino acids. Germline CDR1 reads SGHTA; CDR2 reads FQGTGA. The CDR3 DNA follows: TGTGCCAGCAGCTTAACCGGCCAAGGGGTAGATACGCAGTATTTT. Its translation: CASSLTGQGVDTQYF.

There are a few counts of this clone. The CDR3 sequence is CSATLTQGAANYGYTF. CDR3 bases: TGCAGCGCGACCTTAACCCAGGGGGCGGCTAACTATGGCTACACCTTC. The chain carries TRBV29-1 and TRBJ1-2, with TRBD1 matching over 8 bases. This CDR3 contains 16 residues. After removal of 7 bases from V and 0 bases from J, the junction contained 13 bases not matched to a gene. In germline, CDR1 is SQVTM, CDR2 ANQGSEA.

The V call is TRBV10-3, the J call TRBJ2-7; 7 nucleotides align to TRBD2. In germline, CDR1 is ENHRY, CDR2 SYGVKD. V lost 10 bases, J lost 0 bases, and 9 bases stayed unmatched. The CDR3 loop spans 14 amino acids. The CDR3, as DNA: TGTGCCACCCTCGTTGGGGGGGACTCCTACGAGCAGTACTTC. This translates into CATLVGGDSYEQYF.

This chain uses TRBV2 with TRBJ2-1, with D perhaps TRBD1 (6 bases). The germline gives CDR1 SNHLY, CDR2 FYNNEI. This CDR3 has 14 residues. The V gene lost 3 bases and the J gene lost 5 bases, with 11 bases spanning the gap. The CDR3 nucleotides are TGTGCCAGCAGTGATCAGGGGCTCAACAATGAGCAGTTCTTC. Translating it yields CASSDQGLNNEQFF.